The present T cell receptor (beta chain) was sequenced within a study of blood T cell repertoires in COVID-19. Study background: The samples span acute and convalescent COVID-19 from the United States, Italy and Spain. Sources were T cells, B-cell-depleted T cells, or PBMCs; the material itself was cDNA or gDNA.

While infection was still active, Seattle patients were enrolled and then followed longitudinally. Authors' analysis steps: Reference gene primer amplification yielded estimated nucleated cell counts. Clones were sequenced by immunoSEQ multiplex PCR, and TCRdb holds only the in-frame ones, with some missing. The V and J calls and the clone size are those of that table, but D and trimming were determined from the DNA. The sample yields about 60,000 clones, approximately 88% seen once. Trimming pared 4 bases from V and 8 bases from J, leaving 20 bases between. This CDR3 is built from 16 residues. From germline, CDR1 is LGHNA and CDR2 YNFKEQ.

Material: peripheral blood. The rearrangement joins TRBV4-2 to TRBJ2-2; perhaps TRBD2 as D (5 bases). The receptor was isolated from a man aged 30-40 years with COVID-19, enrolled during active disease. This CDR3 is CASSPPHAGIGGELFF. Written as DNA, the CDR3 is TGTGCCAGCAGCCCCCCGCATGCGGGCATTGGGGGGGAGCTGTTTTTT.